The 26 T cell receptor beta chains below all came from one sample that was sequenced in a study of shared clonotypes between healthy human individuals. TCRdb's copy holds only in-frame clones and misses some; the assay was immunoSEQ multiplex PCR. The sample includes some 1,600,000 clones, approximately 98% seen only once; the top ten take approximately 0.45%. The sample consisted of naive CD4+ T cells sorted from blood. Described subset: CD45RA+ positively selected. These receptors all stem from a man aged 25 to 40 in good health.

The V call is TRBV30, the J call TRBJ1-2; D is perhaps TRBD1 (6 bases). This CDR3 has 14 amino acids. The germline V and J ends were trimmed by 1 base and 8 bases, with 17 bases remaining between them. Looked up from germline, CDR1 is GTSNPN and CDR2 is SVGIG (reference sequence). This CDR3 reads CAWSGGGPRPGYTF. The CDR3 DNA sequence: TGTGCCTGGAGTGGCGGGGGCCCCCGACCAGGCTACACCTTC. The full variable domain, with the rest looked up from reference TRBV30 and TRBJ1-2, is SQTIHQWPATLVQPVGSPLSLECTVEGTSNPNLYWYRQAAGRGLQLLFYSVGIGQISSEVPQNLSASRPQDRQFILSSKKLLLSDSGFYLCAWSGGGPRPGYTFGSGTRLTVV.

The V and J genes are TRBV10-1 and TRBJ2-5; possibly TRBD2 for D (6 bases). Per germline, CDR1 WNHNN and CDR2 SYGVQD (reference sequence). V was clipped by 4 bases and J by 4 bases, with 13 bases between them. The CDR3 extends over 14 amino acids. The CDR3 loop is CASSVGGTIETQYF. The CDR3 region has the DNA TGCGCCAGCAGTGTCGGCGGGACGATAGAGACCCAGTACTTC.

Concerning this clone itself: The sample contains more than one DNA sequence encoding this CDR3. The rearrangement links TRBV5-4 to TRBJ2-3; D call uncertain. CDR1 and CDR2 from the germline V gene are SGHNT and YYREEE (reference sequence). The CDR3 has 13 amino acids. Between the trimmed V and J ends, which lost 4 bases and 0 bases, there was a span of 6 bases. CDR3 loop: CASSPSSTDTQYF. CDR3 sequence (DNA): TGTGCCAGCAGCCCATCCAGCACAGATACGCAGTATTTT.

This clone was found once. CDR3 sequence (DNA): TGTGCCAGCTCACTCACCCTCTTAGGACAAAATGAAAAACTGTTTTTT. Translating gives CASSLTLLGQNEKLFF. The V call is TRBV18, the J call TRBJ1-4; TRBD1 might be the D (5 bases). The CDR3 has 16 residues. V gave up 4 bases and J gave up 5 bases, with 17 bases separating them. Germline V gene lookup returns CDR1 KGHSH and CDR2 LQKENI.

The rearrangement uses TRBV5-4 and TRBJ2-1; 11 bases are a match to TRBD2. Germline V gene data show CDR1 as SGHNT and CDR2 as YYREEE (reference sequence). This CDR3 has 15 residues. The trim removed 4 bases at V and 7 bases at J, leaving 7 bases unmatched. Here the CDR3 DNA reads TGTGCCAGCAGCATTGGACTAGCGGGTGTGAATGAGCAGTTCTTC. Its translation is CASSIGLAGVNEQFF. Looking up the rest from reference TRBV5-4 and TRBJ2-1 gives the full variable domain: ETGVTQSPTHLIKTRGQQVTLRCSSQSGHNTVSWYQQALGQGPQFIFQYYREEENGRGNFPPRFSGLQFPNYSSELNVNALELDDSALYLCASSIGLAGVNEQFFGPGTRLTVL.

V and J are TRBV29-1 and TRBJ2-3; D gene unclear. CDR1 and CDR2 (germline): SQVTM, ANQGSEA. The V and J ends lost 1 base and 6 bases respectively, with 11 bases between them. The CDR3 is 13 residues long. The CDR3 DNA sequence: TGCAGCGTTGAAGGACCATTTTTGGATACGCAGTATTTT. The encoded protein is CSVEGPFLDTQYF.

The chain links TRBV6-6 to TRBJ2-2; no firm D call. V was trimmed by 2 bases and J by 1 base, leaving 5 bases between them. The CDR3 spans 14 residues. Germline V gives CDR1 MNHNY, CDR2 SVGAGI (reference sequence). The CDR3 spells CASSYHRNTGELFF. CDR3 in DNA: TGTGCCAGCAGTTACCACAGGAACACCGGGGAGCTGTTTTTT.

The chain links TRBV5-1 to TRBJ2-7; 8 nucleotides line up with TRBD1. Germline CDR1 is SGHRS and CDR2 is YFSETQ. The CDR3 totals 13 residues. With V trimmed by 5 bases and J by 6 bases, 7 bases remained unmatched. CDR3 in DNA: TGCGCCAGCAGTCCCACAGGGGGTCGCGAGCAGTACTTC. Its translation is CASSPTGGREQYF.

The rearrangement links TRBV5-4 to TRBJ1-1, with a weak D call TRBD1 (6 bases). The V end was cut by 4 bases, the J end by 1 base, with 20 bases between. Germline CDR1 is SGHNT and CDR2 is YYREEE (reference sequence). CDR3 length: 17 residues. Here the CDR3 reads CASSGGPPLGGNTEAFF. The CDR3 bases are TGTGCCAGCAGCGGGGGGCCCCCTTTGGGGGGGAACACTGAAGCTTTCTTT.

This chain links TRBV14 with TRBJ2-1; D is uncertain. Germline V gene data show CDR1 as SGHDN and CDR2 as FVKESK. The CDR3 runs 13 residues. Trimming took off 9 bases at V and 4 bases at J, with 13 bases between the two ends. Here the CDR3 DNA reads TGTGCCAGTACTTTCGGGTCTTACAATGAGCAGTTCTTC. As protein: CASTFGSYNEQFF.

This sequence joins TRBV5-1 and TRBJ1-1; 12 bases match TRBD1. Germline loops: CDR1 SGHRS, CDR2 YFSETQ. Germline trimming cut 7 bases from V and 0 bases from J; bases unmatched to any gene: 10. The CDR3 contains 17 residues. CDR3 sequence reads: CASELGTGGVMNTEAFF. In nucleotides, the CDR3 is TGCGCCAGCGAGCTAGGGACAGGGGGCGTGATGAACACTGAAGCTTTCTTT.

The rearrangement uses TRBV5-1 and TRBJ2-5; 13 nucleotides agree with TRBD2. V gave up 2 bases and J gave up 3 bases; unmatched junction bases: 4. Germline assignment: CDR1 SGHRS and CDR2 YFSETQ. The CDR3 loop spans 16 amino acids. Here the CDR3 reads CASSFLGTSGKETQYF. The DNA for the CDR3 is TGCGCCAGCAGCTTCCTCGGGACTAGCGGGAAAGAGACCCAGTACTTC.

The chain has TRBV18 and TRBJ2-2; TRBD2 agrees at 8 bases. The CDR3 consists of 16 residues. Trimming took 3 bases from V and 2 from J; bases not matched to a gene: 5. The V gene's germline CDR1 is KGHSH and CDR2 LQKENI. The CDR3 DNA reads TGTGCCAGCTCACCCCGCGGGGGGCCAAACACCGGGGAGCTGTTTTTT. Amino acid sequence: CASSPRGGPNTGELFF.

V and J are TRBV18 and TRBJ2-2; 7 bases fit TRBD1. This CDR3 comprises 14 residues. CDR1 and CDR2 from the germline V gene are KGHSH and LQKENI. Losses at the gene ends were 3 bases for V and 7 bases for J; bases not matched to a gene: 5. The CDR3 protein is CASSPDRTSGELFF. The DNA for the CDR3 is TGTGCCAGCTCACCGGACAGGACCAGCGGGGAGCTGTTTTTT.

Turning to this clone: The same CDR3 arises from other DNA sequences in this sample as well. This sequence joins TRBV5-1 and TRBJ1-2; no definite D call. The CDR3 has 14 amino acids. Trimming stripped 0 bases from V and 2 bases from J, with 8 bases between. Germline loops: CDR1 SGHRS, CDR2 YFSETQ. The CDR3, as DNA: TGCGCCAGCAGCTTGGGCGGAACCAACTATGGCTACACCTTC. Amino acids: CASSLGGTNYGYTF.

The CDR3 is CASSQEQDYEQYF. Here the CDR3 DNA reads TGCGCCAGCAGCCAGGAACAGGACTACGAGCAGTACTTC. V usage is TRBV5-1 and J usage is TRBJ2-7; weak D call: TRBD1 (5 bases). CDR1 and CDR2 (germline): SGHRS, YFSETQ. This CDR3 spans 13 amino acids. V lost 4 bases and J 3 bases, leaving 11 bases between the germline ends. Based on the CDR3 plus reference TRBV5-1 and TRBJ2-7, the full variable domain is KAGVTQTPRYLIKTRGQQVTLSCSPISGHRSVSWYQQTPGQGLQFLFEYFSETQRNKGNFPGRFSGRQFSNSRSEMNVSTLELGDSALYLCASSQEQDYEQYFGPGTRLTVT.

This chain connects TRBV30 to TRBJ1-4; D ambiguous. Germline assignment: CDR1 GTSNPN and CDR2 SVGIG (reference sequence). The CDR3 contains 13 residues. V lost 5 bases, J lost 5 bases, and 12 bases lay in between. CDR3 DNA: TGTGCCTGGGGTGGGAGGAACAATGAAAAACTGTTTTTT. Translation gives CAWGGRNNEKLFF.

The V and J genes are TRBV5-5 and TRBJ2-6; unclear D gene. This CDR3 has 13 amino acids. Per germline, CDR1 SGHKS and CDR2 YYEKEE (reference sequence). V was shortened by 0 bases and J by 5 bases, with 3 bases between the two germline ends. DNA of the CDR3: TGTGCCAGCAGCTTGGGATGGGCCAACGTCCTGACTTTC. Its protein is CASSLGWANVLTF.

This CDR3 reads CASSLRGLGANVLTF. The CDR3 DNA reads as TGCGCCAGCAGCTTGCGGGGGCTTGGGGCCAACGTCCTGACTTTC. This sequence joins TRBV5-1 and TRBJ2-6, with D perhaps TRBD1 or TRBD2 (6 bases each). V gave up 1 base and J gave up 3 bases, with 8 bases separating them. CDR3 length equals 15 residues. CDR1 and CDR2 from the germline V gene are SGHRS and YFSETQ.

The rearrangement links TRBV9 to TRBJ1-3; D is ambiguous. Germline V gene data show CDR1 as SGDLS and CDR2 as YYNGEE. The V end lost 2 bases, the J end lost 4 bases, and 10 bases lay between the germline ends. The CDR3 covers 14 residues. The CDR3 sequence is CASSVEAWGNTIYF. DNA of the CDR3: TGTGCCAGCAGCGTGGAGGCTTGGGGAAACACCATATATTTT.

The chain has TRBV19 and TRBJ2-7; 10 nucleotides align to TRBD1. Trimming at V came to 6 bases and at J to 4 bases, leaving 6 bases not matched to a gene. Germline CDR1 and CDR2: LNHDA and SQIVND (reference sequence). The CDR3 is 14 amino acids. CDR3 protein: CASSQTGGLYEQYF. The CDR3 DNA reads TGTGCCAGTAGCCAGACAGGGGGCTTGTACGAGCAGTACTTC.

Only one count was recorded for this clone. This CDR3 is CASSYSSIHEQYF. The CDR3 DNA reads as TGTGCCAGCAGTTACTCTTCCATCCACGAGCAGTACTTC. The chain has TRBV6-5 and TRBJ2-7, with D unresolved. CDR1 MNHEY and CDR2 SVGAGI come from the germline V gene. This CDR3 spans 13 amino acids. Trimming pared 0 bases from V and 5 bases from J, leaving 8 bases between.

The V call is TRBV10-3, the J call TRBJ2-7, with D perhaps matching TRBD2 (5 bases). This CDR3 comprises 12 residues. Per the germline V gene, CDR1 is ENHRY and CDR2 is SYGVKD. V lost 8 bases and J lost 3, with 11 bases in between. The CDR3 nucleotides are TGTGCCATCCGCGGAGGCAACTACGAGCAGTACTTC. Its translation is CAIRGGNYEQYF.

The V and J genes are TRBV6-6 and TRBJ2-3; tentatively, D is TRBD1 or TRBD2 (6 bases each). The CDR3 runs 16 residues. The germline V gene encodes CDR1 MNHNY and CDR2 SVGAGI (reference sequence). Between the trimmed V and J ends, which lost 2 bases and 3 bases, there was a span of 15 bases. CDR3 sequence (DNA): TGTGCCAGCAGTTACAGCCCGAGGGGGGCTACAGATACGCAGTATTTT. Protein product: CASSYSPRGATDTQYF.

The J gene is TRBJ2-7, the V gene TRBV5-5; TRBD1 matches at 12 bases. This CDR3 has 20 residues. V lost 4 bases, J lost 3 bases, and 20 bases stayed unmatched. Germline V gene data show CDR1 as SGHKS and CDR2 as YYEKEE (reference sequence). CDR3 sequence reads: CASSRGGTGGAGTRVYEQYF. The CDR3 region has the DNA TGTGCCAGCAGCCGCGGGGGGACAGGGGGCGCAGGGACTAGAGTCTACGAGCAGTACTTC.

V gene TRBV7-9 combines with J gene TRBJ2-2; maybe TRBD2 (5 bases). CDR3 length equals 15 residues. V lost 2 bases and J lost 8, with 15 bases in between. Germline-derived CDR1 and CDR2 are SEHNR and FQNEAQ (reference sequence). CDR3 DNA sequence: TGTGCCAGCAGCTTAAATCGGCTAGCTTGGGGGGAGCTGTTTTTT. Its translation is CASSLNRLAWGELFF.